The entry below gives a single T cell receptor beta chain sequence along with its context. Its antigen is not identified. The record originates from a study of vaccination effects on CD4 cells after COVID-19. Germline loops: CDR1 SGHRS, CDR2 YFSETQ. Trimming cost V 4 bases and J 8 bases, with 15 bases left between them. The CDR3 totals 14 residues. Produced via immunoSEQ multiplex PCR; TCRdb's table is partial and in-frame only. The sample holds 66,000 or so clones; around 70% are singletons and the top ten take around 2.4%. Upon completion of 10 to 11 days in culture, CD4+ T cells were isolated. Vaccine administered to participants consisted of two doses of either BNT162b2 or mRNA-1273.

This sequence joins TRBV5-1 and TRBJ1-4; no reliable D call. Source: CD4+ T cells from PBMCs cultured without peptide, taken after COVID-19 vaccination. The TCR was taken from a human donor who received a COVID-19 vaccine. The CDR3 DNA follows: TGCGCCAGCAGCAAATCCGGGGTTGAGGAAAAACTGTTTTTT. Translation gives CASSKSGVEEKLFF.